This T cell receptor (beta chain) was retrieved from a study of blood T cell repertoires in COVID-19. Study overall: Samples taken during acute and convalescent COVID-19 were collected in the United States, Italy and Spain. PBMCs, B-cell-depleted T cells, or T cells were the source of the cDNA or gDNA that made up the material.

Authors' processing steps: Reference gene primer amplification gave estimated nucleated cell counts. Assay used: immunoSEQ multiplex PCR; TCRdb lists only in-frame clones, some missing. That table gives V, J and clone size, and the DNA gave D and trimming. The sample contains over 75,000 clones, about 79% of which appear only once. The CDR3 is 15 residues long. Trimming removed 4 bases from V and 0 bases from J; junction bases left unmatched: 3. Germline CDR1 SGHTA, CDR2 FQGNSA. V is TRBV7-2 and J is TRBJ2-5, with 9 positions matching TRBD1. This TCR was recovered from a human donor in a cohort sampled during active COVID-19. Sequencing was carried out using peripheral blood. The CDR3, as DNA: TGTGCCAGCAGCTCCTGGGACAGGGACCAAGAGACCCAGTACTTC. Protein: CASSSWDRDQETQYF.